This T cell receptor (beta chain) was recovered during a study of cytotoxic CD8 clonotypes in ibrutinib-treated CLL. Study information: Following treatment for a median roughly twelve months, range 6 to 36, response samples were then taken.

V lost 0 bases and J lost 9, with 16 bases in between. This CDR3 contains 14 residues. From germline, CDR1 is SGHRS and CDR2 YFSETQ. The assay was immunoSEQ multiplex PCR, and TCRdb's table has in-frame clones only and misses some. The repertoire holds about 150,000 clones, about 80% seen once, with roughly 4.7% in the top ten. The sequence was collected from a human donor with chronic lymphocytic leukemia. This chain uses TRBV5-1 with TRBJ2-7; D gene ambiguous. Sequences were derived from PBMCs, sampled after 24 months of ibrutinib treatment. The CDR3 reads CASSLVTQTDGQYF. The CDR3 DNA follows: TGCGCCAGCAGCTTGGTCACCCAGACGGACGGGCAGTACTTC.